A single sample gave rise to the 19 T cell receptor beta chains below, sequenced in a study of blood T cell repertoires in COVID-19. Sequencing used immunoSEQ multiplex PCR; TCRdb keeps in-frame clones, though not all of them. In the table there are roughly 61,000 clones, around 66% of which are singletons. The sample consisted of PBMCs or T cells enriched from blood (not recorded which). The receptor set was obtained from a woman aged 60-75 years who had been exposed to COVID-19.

CDR3 nucleotide sequence: TGTGCCAGCAGTGACAACAGGGGGACTAATGAAAAACTGTTTTTT. It is translated as CASSDNRGTNEKLFF. This chain joins TRBV28 and TRBJ1-4; 8 bases line up with TRBD1. V trimming: 5 bases; J trimming: 2 bases; junction bases outside the gene matches: 4. CDR3 length: 15 residues. Germline values: CDR1 MDHEN, CDR2 SYDVKM.

CDR3 coding DNA: TGTGCCAGCAGCTTAGTGGCGGGGCTGCTCTCTGGGGCCAACGTCCTGACTTTC. Its translation: CASSLVAGLLSGANVLTF. The chain recombines TRBV7-2 with TRBJ2-6; possibly TRBD2 for D (6 bases). The CDR3 loop spans 18 amino acids. Germline loops: CDR1 SGHTA, CDR2 FQGNSA. V lost 1 base to trimming and J lost 0 bases, with 13 bases between them.

The CDR3 nucleotides read TGTGCCAGCAGTTGGCTCATAAGCGGGGGGGATCTGGGGAATGAGCAGTTCTTC. Translation gives CASSWLISGGDLGNEQFF. This sequence joins TRBV6-2 or TRBV6-3 and TRBJ2-1, with 10 bases fitting TRBD2. V lost 4 bases and J lost 7; bases outside the gene matches: 16. The CDR3 is made up of 18 amino acids. CDR1 is MNHEY and CDR2 is SVGEGT in the germline V gene.

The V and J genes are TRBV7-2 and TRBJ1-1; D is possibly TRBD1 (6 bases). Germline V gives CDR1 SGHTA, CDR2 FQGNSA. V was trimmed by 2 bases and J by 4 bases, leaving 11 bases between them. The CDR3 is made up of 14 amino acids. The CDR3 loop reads CASSLKGGGTEAFF. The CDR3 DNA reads TGTGCCAGCAGCTTAAAGGGAGGGGGCACTGAAGCTTTCTTT.

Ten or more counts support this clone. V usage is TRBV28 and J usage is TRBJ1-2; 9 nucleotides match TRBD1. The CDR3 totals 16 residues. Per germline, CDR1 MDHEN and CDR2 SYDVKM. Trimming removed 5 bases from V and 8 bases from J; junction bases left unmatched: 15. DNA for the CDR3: TGTGCCAGCAGTCTCCGGGACAGGGCAGGGAGGGGAGGCTACACCTTC. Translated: CASSLRDRAGRGGYTF.

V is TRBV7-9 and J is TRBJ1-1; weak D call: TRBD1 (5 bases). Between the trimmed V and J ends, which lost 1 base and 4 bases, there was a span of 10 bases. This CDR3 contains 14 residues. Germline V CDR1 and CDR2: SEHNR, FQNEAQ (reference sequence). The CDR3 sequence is CASSLVGEGTEAFF. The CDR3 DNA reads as TGTGCCAGCAGCTTAGTGGGGGAGGGCACTGAAGCTTTCTTT. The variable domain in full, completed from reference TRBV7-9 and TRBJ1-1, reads DTGVSQNPRHKITKRGQNVTFRCDPISEHNRLYWYRQTLGQGPEFLTYFQNEAQLEKSRLLSDRFSAERPKGSFSTLEIQRTEQGDSAMYLCASSLVGEGTEAFFGQGTRLTVV.

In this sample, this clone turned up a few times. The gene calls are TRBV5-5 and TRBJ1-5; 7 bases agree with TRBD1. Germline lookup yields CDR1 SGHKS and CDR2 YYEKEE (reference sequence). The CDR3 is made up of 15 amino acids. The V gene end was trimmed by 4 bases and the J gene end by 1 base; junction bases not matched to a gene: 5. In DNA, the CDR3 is TGTGCCAGCAGCCCCCTGACAGGGAGCAATCAGCCCCAGCATTTT. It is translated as CASSPLTGSNQPQHF.

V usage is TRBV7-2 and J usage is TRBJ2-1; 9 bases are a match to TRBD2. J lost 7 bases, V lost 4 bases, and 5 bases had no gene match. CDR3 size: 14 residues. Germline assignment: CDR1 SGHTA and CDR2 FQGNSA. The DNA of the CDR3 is TGTGCCAGCAGCTGGGGTAGCGGGAGTAATGAGCAGTTCTTC. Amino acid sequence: CASSWGSGSNEQFF.

CDR3 nucleotide sequence: TGTGCCAGCAGCTTAGAACAGGGAATTGGCACTGAAGCTTTCTTT. Encoded protein: CASSLEQGIGTEAFF. The rearrangement joins TRBV7-8 to TRBJ1-1; perhaps TRBD1 as D (6 bases). V was pared by 1 base and J by 4 bases, with 13 bases between. The CDR3 is 15 amino acids. The germline V gene encodes CDR1 SGHVS and CDR2 FQNEAQ. Combining the CDR3 with reference TRBV7-8 and TRBJ1-1 gives the whole variable domain GAGVSQSPRYKVAKRGQDVALRCDPISGHVSLFWYQQALGQGPEFLTYFQNEAQLDKSGLPSDRFFAERPEGSVSTLKIQRTQQEDSAVYLCASSLEQGIGTEAFFGQGTRLTVV.

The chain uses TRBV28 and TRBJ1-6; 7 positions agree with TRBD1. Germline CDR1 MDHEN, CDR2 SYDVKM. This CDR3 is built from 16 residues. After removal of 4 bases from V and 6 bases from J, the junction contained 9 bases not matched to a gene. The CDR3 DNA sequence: TGTGCCAGCAGTTCACCAACCGGGACAGCTAATTCACCCCTCCACTTT. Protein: CASSSPTGTANSPLHF.

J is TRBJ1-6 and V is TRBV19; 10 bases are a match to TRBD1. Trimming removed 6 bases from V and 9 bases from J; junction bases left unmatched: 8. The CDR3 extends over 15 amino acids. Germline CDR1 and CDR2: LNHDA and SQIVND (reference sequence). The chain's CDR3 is CASSPTGGWSSPLHF. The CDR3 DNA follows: TGTGCCAGTAGCCCGACAGGGGGCTGGAGTTCACCCCTCCACTTT. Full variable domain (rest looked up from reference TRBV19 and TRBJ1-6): DGGITQSPKYLFRKEGQNVTLSCEQNLNHDAMYWYRQDPGQGLRLIYYSQIVNDFQKGDIAEGYSVSREKKESFPLTVTSAQKNPTAFYLCASSPTGGWSSPLHFGNGTRLTVT.

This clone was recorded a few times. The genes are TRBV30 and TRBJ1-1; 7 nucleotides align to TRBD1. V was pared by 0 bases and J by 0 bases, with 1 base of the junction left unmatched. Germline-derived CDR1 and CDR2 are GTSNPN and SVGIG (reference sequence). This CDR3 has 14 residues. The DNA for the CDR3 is TGTGCCTGGAGTGTAGGGACAGTGAACACTGAAGCTTTCTTT. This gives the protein CAWSVGTVNTEAFF.

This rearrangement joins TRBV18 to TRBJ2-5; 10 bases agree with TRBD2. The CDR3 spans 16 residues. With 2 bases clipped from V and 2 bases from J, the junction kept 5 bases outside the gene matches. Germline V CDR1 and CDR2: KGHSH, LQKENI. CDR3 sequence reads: CASSPASGGLQETQYF. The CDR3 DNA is TGTGCCAGCTCACCAGCTAGCGGGGGCCTACAAGAGACCCAGTACTTC.

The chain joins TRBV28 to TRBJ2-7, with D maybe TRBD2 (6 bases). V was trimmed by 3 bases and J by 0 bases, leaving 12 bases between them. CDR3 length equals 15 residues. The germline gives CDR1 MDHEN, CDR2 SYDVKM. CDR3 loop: CASSFGVADSYEQYF. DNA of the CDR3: TGTGCCAGCAGTTTTGGTGTAGCGGACTCCTACGAGCAGTACTTC.

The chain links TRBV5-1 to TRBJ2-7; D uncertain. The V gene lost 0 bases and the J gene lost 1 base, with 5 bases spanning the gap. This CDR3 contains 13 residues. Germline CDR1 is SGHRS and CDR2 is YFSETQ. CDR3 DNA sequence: TGCGCCAGCAGCTTGGGGCAGTCCTACGAGCAGTACTTC. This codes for CASSLGQSYEQYF. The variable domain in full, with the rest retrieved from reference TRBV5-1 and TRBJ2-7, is KAGVTQTPRYLIKTRGQQVTLSCSPISGHRSVSWYQQTPGQGLQFLFEYFSETQRNKGNFPGRFSGRQFSNSRSEMNVSTLELGDSALYLCASSLGQSYEQYFGPGTRLTVT.

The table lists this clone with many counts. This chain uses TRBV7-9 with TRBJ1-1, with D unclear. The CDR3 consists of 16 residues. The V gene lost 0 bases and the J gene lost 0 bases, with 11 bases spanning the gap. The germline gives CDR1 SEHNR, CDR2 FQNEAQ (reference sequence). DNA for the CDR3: TGTGCCAGCAGCTTAGCAGAGTATGCGGTGAACACTGAAGCTTTCTTT. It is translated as CASSLAEYAVNTEAFF.

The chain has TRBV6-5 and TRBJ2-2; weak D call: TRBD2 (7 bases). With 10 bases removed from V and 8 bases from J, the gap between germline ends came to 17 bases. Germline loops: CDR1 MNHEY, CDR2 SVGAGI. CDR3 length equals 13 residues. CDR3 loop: CATRGGVPGELFF. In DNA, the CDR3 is TGTGCCACTCGAGGGGGGGTTCCAGGGGAGCTGTTTTTT.

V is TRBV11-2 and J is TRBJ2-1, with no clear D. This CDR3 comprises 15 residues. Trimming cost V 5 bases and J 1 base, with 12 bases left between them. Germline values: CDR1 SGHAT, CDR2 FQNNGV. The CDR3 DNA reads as TGTGCCAGCAGCCTTGAGCTGCGGTCCTACAATGAGCAGTTCTTC. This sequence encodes CASSLELRSYNEQFF.

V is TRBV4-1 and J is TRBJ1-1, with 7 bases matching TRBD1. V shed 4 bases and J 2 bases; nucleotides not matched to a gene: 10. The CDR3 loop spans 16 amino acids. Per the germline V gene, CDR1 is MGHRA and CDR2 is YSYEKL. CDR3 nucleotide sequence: TGCGCCAGCAGCCGGGGGGTAGGGACAGCCAACACTGAAGCTTTCTTT. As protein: CASSRGVGTANTEAFF.